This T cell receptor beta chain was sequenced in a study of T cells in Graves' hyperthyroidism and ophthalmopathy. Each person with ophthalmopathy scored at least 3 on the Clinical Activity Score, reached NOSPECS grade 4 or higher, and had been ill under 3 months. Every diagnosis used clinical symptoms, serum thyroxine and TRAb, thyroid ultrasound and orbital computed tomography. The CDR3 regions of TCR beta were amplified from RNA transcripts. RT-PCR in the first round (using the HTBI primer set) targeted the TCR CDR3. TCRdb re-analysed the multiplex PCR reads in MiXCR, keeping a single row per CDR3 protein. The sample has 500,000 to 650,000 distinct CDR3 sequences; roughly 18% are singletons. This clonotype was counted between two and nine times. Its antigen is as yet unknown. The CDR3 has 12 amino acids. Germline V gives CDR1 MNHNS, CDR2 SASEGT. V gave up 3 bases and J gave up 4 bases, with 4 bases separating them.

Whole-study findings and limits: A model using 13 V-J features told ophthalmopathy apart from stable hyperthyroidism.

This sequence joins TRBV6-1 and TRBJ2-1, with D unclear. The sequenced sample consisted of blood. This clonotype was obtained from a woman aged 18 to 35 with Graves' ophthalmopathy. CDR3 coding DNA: TGTGCCAGCAGTGATAATTACAATGAGCAGTTCTTC. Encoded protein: CASSDNYNEQFF.